The next 29 T cell receptor beta chains were all read from a single sample in a study of blood T cell repertoires in COVID-19. Repertoires were generated with immunoSEQ multiplex PCR, while TCRdb's copy carries only in-frame clones and drops some. The sample holds about 220,000 clones, approximately 80% seen once. The sample consisted of peripheral blood. These receptors came from a man in his forties or fifties with active or convalescent COVID-19.

V and J are TRBV6-2 or TRBV6-3 and TRBJ1-1, with 11 bases matching TRBD1. The trim removed 1 base at V and 5 bases at J, leaving 6 bases unmatched. Germline V gives CDR1 MNHEY, CDR2 SVGEGT. The CDR3 extends over 16 amino acids. The CDR3 protein is CASSYWTGGMGTEAFF. The CDR3 DNA follows: TGTGCCAGCAGTTACTGGACAGGGGGCATGGGAACTGAAGCTTTCTTT.

The chain has TRBV19 and TRBJ1-2; tentative D call: TRBD1 (6 bases). V was pared by 6 bases and J by 6 bases, with 14 bases between. This CDR3 is 13 amino acids long. Germline-derived CDR1 and CDR2 are LNHDA and SQIVND (reference sequence). The CDR3 DNA is TGTGCCAGTAGCCTAACAGGGTGGGATGGCTACACCTTC. Translated: CASSLTGWDGYTF.

The J gene is TRBJ2-3, the V gene TRBV7-2, with 11 bases identical to TRBD2. CDR1 and CDR2 (germline): SGHTA, FQGNSA. The CDR3 is 16 amino acids. With V trimmed by 5 bases and J by 5 bases, 9 bases remained unmatched. The CDR3 spells CASSPWVAGGGDTQYF. Written as DNA, the CDR3 is TGTGCCAGCAGCCCCTGGGTAGCGGGAGGGGGAGATACGCAGTATTTT.

With respect to this clone: This may arise from a read error, as a much more abundant clone is one base away. Other DNA sequences in the same sample also yield this CDR3. The J gene is TRBJ2-2, the V gene TRBV19; 11 bases match TRBD2. CDR1 is LNHDA and CDR2 is SQIVND in the germline V gene (reference sequence). This CDR3 region has 17 residues. CDR3 in amino acids: CASSIEGLAGGTGELFF. The CDR3, as DNA: TGTGCTAGTAGTATAGAGGGCCTAGCGGGAGGAACCGGGGAGCTGTTTTTT. The full variable domain, in which reference TRBV19 and TRBJ2-2 provide the parts outside the CDR3, is DGGITQSPKYLFRKEGQNVTLSCEQNLNHDAMYWYRQDPGQGLRLIYYSQIVNDFQKGDIAEGYSVSREKKESFPLTVTSAQKNPTAFYLCASSIEGLAGGTGELFFGEGSRLTVL.

The chain uses TRBV9 and TRBJ1-2; 9 bases match TRBD1. Germline CDR1 is SGDLS and CDR2 is YYNGEE. The V gene end was trimmed by 4 bases and the J gene end by 4 bases; junction bases not matched to a gene: 5. The CDR3 extends over 14 amino acids. The CDR3, as DNA: TGTGCCAGCAGCACGACGACAGGGGGCTATGGCTACACCTTC. This sequence encodes CASSTTTGGYGYTF. The entire variable domain, with the rest obtained from reference TRBV9 and TRBJ1-2, is as follows: DSGVTQTPKHLITATGQRVTLRCSPRSGDLSVYWYQQSLDQGLQFLIQYYNGEERAKGNILERFSAQQFPDLHSELNLSSLELGDSALYFCASSTTTGGYGYTFGSGTRLTVV.

This clone was counted a few times. The J gene is TRBJ2-3, the V gene TRBV29-1; 12 nucleotides align to TRBD2. Losses at the gene ends were 3 bases for V and 2 bases for J; bases not matched to a gene: 3. The CDR3 covers 15 residues. Germline CDR1 reads SQVTM; CDR2 reads ANQGSEA. The CDR3 loop reads CSVERTSGVTDTQYF. DNA for the CDR3: TGCAGCGTTGAGAGGACTAGCGGGGTCACAGATACGCAGTATTTT.

The chain carries TRBV28 and TRBJ2-7; possible D gene TRBD1, 5 bases. The CDR3 is made up of 12 amino acids. V lost 6 bases and J 5 bases, leaving 11 bases between the germline ends. CDR1 is MDHEN, CDR2 SYDVKM, per germline. The CDR3 region is CASSRVIHEQYV. The CDR3 DNA sequence: TGTGCCAGCAGCAGGGTAATCCACGAGCAGTACGTC.

The chain recombines TRBV29-1 with TRBJ2-2, with TRBD1 as a possible D gene (6 bases). The V end was cut by 6 bases, the J end by 9 bases, with 14 bases between. CDR3 length: 12 amino acids. Per germline, CDR1 SQVTM and CDR2 ANQGSEA. CDR3 DNA: TGCAGCGTCGCGCATGGGGGCCGGGAGCTGTTTTTT. This encodes CSVAHGGRELFF.

The chain links TRBV3-1 (or the pseudogene TRBV3-2) to TRBJ2-7; D is uncertain. The V and J ends lost 3 bases and 0 bases respectively, with 9 bases between them. The CDR3 is 14 amino acids. Germline V gives CDR1 LGHDT, CDR2 YNNKEL (reference sequence). CDR3 sequence: CASSHRLDSYEQYF. In DNA form, the CDR3 reads TGTGCCAGCAGCCATCGACTGGACTCCTACGAGCAGTACTTC.

With regard to this clone: This CDR3 is also generated by other DNA sequences in the sample. The CDR3 reads CASSVTVNTEAFF. CDR3 DNA: TGTGCCAGCAGCGTGACAGTGAACACTGAAGCTTTCTTT. V and J are TRBV9 and TRBJ1-1, with D maybe TRBD1 (5 bases). The V gene's germline CDR1 is SGDLS and CDR2 YYNGEE. The CDR3 loop spans 13 amino acids. The V gene lost 2 bases and the J gene lost 0 bases, with 5 bases spanning the gap.

The rearrangement uses TRBV7-3 and TRBJ1-1; D gene unclear. The V gene lost 5 bases and the J gene lost 1 base, with 8 bases spanning the gap. This CDR3 has 13 amino acids. Per germline, CDR1 SGHTA and CDR2 FQGTGA. CDR3 nucleotide sequence: TGTGCCAGCAGCCCACCCAGGAACACTGAAGCTTTCTTT. Protein sequence: CASSPPRNTEAFF.

The chain combines TRBV5-1 with TRBJ2-5; TRBD1 might be the D (6 bases). Germline values: CDR1 SGHRS, CDR2 YFSETQ. The CDR3 runs to 14 residues. Trimming took off 0 bases at V and 5 bases at J, with 11 bases between the two ends. The CDR3 sequence is CASSLGQGPETQYF. DNA of the CDR3: TGCGCCAGCAGCTTGGGGCAGGGGCCGGAGACCCAGTACTTC.

The chain couples TRBV30 to TRBJ1-1; the D is unclear. Germline CDR1 reads GTSNPN; CDR2 reads SVGIG (reference sequence). The CDR3 covers 13 residues. Trimming cost V 0 bases and J 5 bases, with 10 bases left between them. The DNA for the CDR3 is TGTGCCTGGAGTGTGAACATCGGGACTGAAGCTTTCTTT. Amino acid sequence: CAWSVNIGTEAFF.

The V and J genes are TRBV15 and TRBJ2-3, with TRBD2 as a possible D gene (7 bases). Germline CDR1 is LNHNV and CDR2 is YYDKDF (reference sequence). The V end lost 0 bases, the J end lost 4 bases, and 14 bases lay between the germline ends. The CDR3 sequence is 16 residues long. The CDR3 is CATSRDAGAFADTQYF. The CDR3 coding sequence is TGTGCCACCAGCAGAGACGCGGGGGCTTTCGCAGATACGCAGTATTTT.

V usage is TRBV5-6 and J usage is TRBJ2-6, with D maybe TRBD2 (5 bases). The germline V gene has CDR1 SGHDT and CDR2 YYEEEE. Trimming took off 5 bases at V and 4 bases at J, with 13 bases between the two ends. This CDR3 is 15 amino acids long. CDR3: CASSIFGRGANVLTF. CDR3 bases: TGTGCCAGCAGTATCTTTGGGAGAGGGGCCAACGTCCTGACTTTC.

The chain carries TRBV7-8 and TRBJ2-4; 7 bases line up with TRBD1. Trimming at V came to 3 bases and at J to 0 bases, leaving 5 bases not matched to a gene. The germline V gene encodes CDR1 SGHVS and CDR2 FQNEAQ. The CDR3 totals 16 residues. In DNA, the CDR3 is TGTGCCAGCAGCTTCGGGACAGATCTAGCCAAAAACATTCAGTACTTC. Its translation is CASSFGTDLAKNIQYF.

The V call is TRBV5-4, the J call TRBJ2-3; 8 bases are shared with TRBD2. The germline V gene has CDR1 SGHNT and CDR2 YYREEE (reference sequence). V lost 3 bases to trimming and J lost 6 bases; unmatched junction nucleotides: 6. This CDR3 is 14 amino acids long. The chain's CDR3 is CASSSPRLADTQYF. CDR3 nucleotide sequence: TGTGCCAGCAGCTCGCCACGACTAGCGGATACGCAGTATTTT.

V gene TRBV21-1 combines with J gene TRBJ2-7; the table's D call TRBD1 went unverified against the DNA. TRBV21-1 is a pseudogene locus. The CDR3 is 14 residues long. As DNA, the CDR3 is TGTGCCAGCAGCCCTCGGACAGACTCCTACGAGCAGTACGTC. Encoded protein: CASSPRTDSYEQYV.

This clone was counted a few times. The chain couples TRBV18 to TRBJ1-6; 7 bases are a match to TRBD1. V lost 4 bases to trimming and J lost 7 bases; unmatched junction nucleotides: 1. The CDR3 covers 13 residues. Germline lookup yields CDR1 KGHSH and CDR2 LQKENI. The chain's CDR3 is CASSLQGNSPLHF. As DNA, the CDR3 is TGTGCCAGCTCACTACAGGGGAATTCACCCCTCCACTTT.

The chain joins TRBV19 to TRBJ1-5, with D tentatively TRBD1 (5 bases). V shed 5 bases and J shed 5 bases, with 25 bases lying between them. The V gene's germline CDR1 is LNHDA and CDR2 SQIVND (reference sequence). The CDR3 sequence is 18 residues long. The CDR3 here is CASSSQGLLGSVHQPQHF. The CDR3 DNA is TGTGCCAGTAGTTCCCAGGGTCTTCTGGGAAGCGTGCATCAGCCCCAGCATTTT.

The CDR3 bases are TGCAGCGTTGGGGGACAGCCATTTTACGAGCAGTACTTC. Translated, it gives CSVGGQPFYEQYF. The gene calls are TRBV29-1 and TRBJ2-7; TRBD1 matches at 7 bases. Germline V CDR1 and CDR2: SQVTM, ANQGSEA. Trimming at V came to 4 bases and at J to 4 bases, leaving 7 bases not matched to a gene. CDR3 size: 13 residues.

The rearrangement links TRBV18 to TRBJ1-2; 10 nucleotides align to TRBD1. The V segment lost 1 base and the J segment 7 bases; nucleotides outside the gene matches: 9. This CDR3 contains 16 residues. Germline CDR1 reads KGHSH; CDR2 reads LQKENI. CDR3 region: CASSPLGQGGPGGYTF. The CDR3 DNA reads as TGTGCCAGCTCACCACTTGGACAGGGGGGCCCGGGTGGCTACACCTTC.

The chain recombines TRBV7-2 with TRBJ2-2; maybe TRBD1 (6 bases). The CDR3 extends over 18 amino acids. In germline, CDR1 is SGHTA, CDR2 FQGNSA. The V end was cut by 5 bases, the J end by 7 bases, with 26 bases between. DNA for the CDR3: TGTGCCAGCAGCCCGACTCCACAGGGATATAGTTATAACGGGGAGCTGTTTTTT. Translation: CASSPTPQGYSYNGELFF.

The chain combines TRBV7-2 with TRBJ2-2; TRBD2 might be the D (6 bases). The V end was cut by 3 bases, the J end by 4 bases, with 9 bases between. The germline CDR1 and CDR2 sequences are SGHTA and FQGNSA. The length of the CDR3 is 14 residues. The CDR3 coding sequence is TGTGCCAGCAGCTTGGGGCGGGGCACCGGGGAGCTGTTTTTT. Translated: CASSLGRGTGELFF.

The chain couples TRBV28 to TRBJ1-5, with 8 bases identical to TRBD1. CDR3 length: 15 amino acids. V shed 3 bases, J shed 7 bases, and the junction held 8 bases outside the gene matches. Germline CDR1 is MDHEN and CDR2 is SYDVKM. The DNA of the CDR3 is TGTGCCAGCAGTTTGAGGACAGGGCGGGGGCAGCCCCAGCATTTT. It codes for CASSLRTGRGQPQHF. Complete variable domain (other parts from reference TRBV28 and TRBJ1-5): DVKVTQSSRYLVKRTGEKVFLECVQDMDHENMFWYRQDPGLGLRLIYFSYDVKMKEKGDIPEGYSVSREKKERFSLILESASTNQTSMYLCASSLRTGRGQPQHFGDGTRLSIL.

The rearrangement joins TRBV6-1 to TRBJ2-1, with TRBD1 identical over 7 bases. Germline CDR1 is MNHNS and CDR2 is SASEGT. The CDR3 contains 15 residues. Trimming took 3 bases from V and 9 from J; bases not matched to a gene: 11. CDR3 in amino acids: CASSEHYKGAGEQFF. CDR3 coding DNA: TGTGCCAGCAGTGAGCATTATAAGGGGGCTGGTGAGCAGTTCTTC.

V and J are TRBV5-5 and TRBJ2-1, with 8 bases fitting TRBD2. V was clipped by 4 bases and J by 9 bases; unmatched bases: 24. The CDR3 sequence is 19 residues long. Germline values: CDR1 SGHKS, CDR2 YYEKEE (reference sequence). The CDR3 DNA reads as TGTGCCAGCAGCCCGCTCGAGGGGAAGGTGGCGGGAGGCAATGGTGAGCAGTTCTTC. It codes for CASSPLEGKVAGGNGEQFF.

The rearrangement links TRBV6-5 to TRBJ2-1; 7 bases match TRBD2. V lost 0 bases and J lost 1; bases outside the gene matches: 3. The CDR3 loop spans 16 amino acids. The germline gives CDR1 MNHEY, CDR2 SVGAGI. In DNA, the CDR3 is TGTGCCAGCAGTTACTCGGCGGGAGAATCCTACAATGAGCAGTTCTTC. This sequence encodes CASSYSAGESYNEQFF.

The gene calls are TRBV7-2 and TRBJ2-5; 7 nucleotides match TRBD2. The CDR3 runs to 15 residues. Germline lookup yields CDR1 SGHTA and CDR2 FQGNSA. V was pared by 5 bases and J by 5 bases, with 11 bases of the junction left unmatched. In nucleotides, the CDR3 is TGTGCCAGCAGCCTTCGGGACTACGACTCCGAGACCCAGTACTTC. Residues: CASSLRDYDSETQYF.